One and the same sample provided the 5 T cell receptor beta chains below, sequenced in a study of T cell responses to AZD1222 COVID-19 vaccine. Assay used: immunoSEQ multiplex PCR; TCRdb lists only in-frame clones, some missing. There are about 130,000 clones in the sample; about 93% occur only once, and roughly 9% lies in the top ten. The source material was peripheral blood, sampled on day 0 of AZD1222 vaccination. These TCRs come from an adult in good health.

The genes are TRBV30 and TRBJ1-5; maybe TRBD1 (5 bases). This CDR3 region has 14 residues. Trimming shortened V by 0 bases and J by 5 bases, and 11 bases separated the two germline ends. CDR1 and CDR2 (germline): GTSNPN, SVGIG (reference sequence). CDR3: CAWSVQAGDQPQHF. The CDR3 DNA reads as TGTGCCTGGAGTGTACAGGCCGGTGATCAGCCCCAGCATTTT.

The CDR3 nucleotides are TGTGCCAGCAGCCAAGAAGCGGGCTACGAGCAGTACTTC. Amino acids: CASSQEAGYEQYF. The rearrangement links TRBV3-1 (or the pseudogene TRBV3-2) to TRBJ2-7; perhaps TRBD2 as D (6 bases). This CDR3 is 13 amino acids long. Per germline, CDR1 LGHDT and CDR2 YNNKEL (reference sequence). Trimming stripped 0 bases from V and 3 bases from J, with 6 bases between.

The chain joins TRBV5-1 to TRBJ2-1; D may be TRBD1 (5 bases). V lost 3 bases and J 0 bases, leaving 7 bases between the germline ends. The CDR3 spans 14 residues. Germline CDR1 SGHRS, CDR2 YFSETQ. CDR3 sequence: CASSSDNSYNEQFF. CDR3 nucleotide sequence: TGCGCCAGCAGCTCGGACAACTCCTACAATGAGCAGTTCTTC.

This clone was seen only once. J is TRBJ1-1 and V is TRBV5-8; 7 bases agree with TRBD1. Germline CDR1 is SGHTS and CDR2 is YDEGEE. The CDR3 is 14 residues long. V dropped 2 bases and J dropped 4; count of bases not matched to a gene: 5. CDR3 sequence: CASSLQGMGTEAFF. CDR3 DNA: TGTGCCAGCAGCTTACAGGGGATGGGCACTGAAGCTTTCTTT. Combining the CDR3 with reference TRBV5-8 and TRBJ1-1 gives the whole variable domain EAGVTQSPTHLIKTRGQQATLRCSPISGHTSVYWYQQALGLGLQFLLWYDEGEERNRGNFPPRFSGRQFPNYSSELNVNALELEDSALYLCASSLQGMGTEAFFGQGTRLTVV.

This chain joins TRBV19 and TRBJ2-7, with TRBD1 identical over 10 bases. With V trimmed by 3 bases and J by 2 bases, 1 base remained unmatched. Germline-derived CDR1 and CDR2 are LNHDA and SQIVND (reference sequence). The CDR3 contains 14 residues. This CDR3 is CASSMGTGAYEQYF. For the CDR3, the DNA is TGTGCCAGTAGTATGGGGACAGGGGCCTACGAGCAGTACTTC. Together with reference TRBV19 and TRBJ2-7, the CDR3 gives the full variable domain: DGGITQSPKYLFRKEGQNVTLSCEQNLNHDAMYWYRQDPGQGLRLIYYSQIVNDFQKGDIAEGYSVSREKKESFPLTVTSAQKNPTAFYLCASSMGTGAYEQYFGPGTRLTVT.